The 18 T cell receptor beta chains given below trace back to one sample, sequenced in a study of blood T cell repertoires in COVID-19. The protocol was immunoSEQ multiplex PCR, while the TCRdb copy is restricted to in-frame clones and leaves out a portion. In the table there are fewer than 250,000 clones, 83% of which are singletons. The sequenced sample consisted of PBMCs or T cells enriched from blood (not recorded which). The source is a woman aged 40 to 50 who had been exposed to COVID-19.

The CDR3, as DNA: TGTGCCAGCAGTGATCGCGGGGTCCGGAATGAGCAGTTCTTC. This translates into CASSDRGVRNEQFF. The chain has TRBV2 and TRBJ2-1, with a weak D call TRBD2 (6 bases). CDR3 length: 14 residues. The germline V gene has CDR1 SNHLY and CDR2 FYNNEI. Trimming shortened V by 3 bases and J by 7 bases, and 13 bases separated the two germline ends. Full variable domain (rest looked up from reference TRBV2 and TRBJ2-1): EPEVTQTPSHQVTQMGQEVILRCVPISNHLYFYWYRQILGQKVEFLVSFYNNEISEKSEIFDDQFSVERPDGSNFTLKIRSTKLEDSAMYFCASSDRGVRNEQFFGPGTRLTVL.

This clone was recorded at least ten times. The chain uses TRBV2 and TRBJ2-2, with D maybe TRBD1 (6 bases). Germline loops: CDR1 SNHLY, CDR2 FYNNEI. Trimming left V 2 bases short and J 2 bases short, with 12 bases between. This CDR3 region has 16 residues. The CDR3 DNA sequence: TGTGCCAGCAGTGAATTGGGGGCCCGAAACACCGGGGAGCTGTTTTTT. It specifies CASSELGARNTGELFF. The full variable domain, completed using reference TRBV2 and TRBJ2-2, is EPEVTQTPSHQVTQMGQEVILRCVPISNHLYFYWYRQILGQKVEFLVSFYNNEISEKSEIFDDQFSVERPDGSNFTLKIRSTKLEDSAMYFCASSELGARNTGELFFGEGSRLTVL.

This clone was observed a handful of times. V gene TRBV27 combines with J gene TRBJ2-3; D might be TRBD1 (5 bases). The V end lost 4 bases, the J end lost 4 bases, and 12 bases lay between the germline ends. CDR1 is MNHEY and CDR2 is SMNVEV in the germline V gene (reference sequence). The CDR3 runs to 14 residues. The CDR3 coding sequence is TGTGCCAGCAGTTCAAGGCAGGGCGCAGATACGCAGTATTTT. Amino acids: CASSSRQGADTQYF.

The chain has TRBV6-5 and TRBJ1-4, with 7 bases matching TRBD1. Unmatched junction bases numbered 8, after V lost 5 bases and J lost 5 bases. The CDR3 extends over 15 amino acids. Germline values: CDR1 MNHEY, CDR2 SVGAGI. CDR3 residues: CASSMTGWGNEKLFF. Here the CDR3 DNA reads TGTGCCAGCAGTATGACAGGGTGGGGGAATGAAAAACTGTTTTTT.

The chain combines TRBV6-5 with TRBJ1-1; no clear D. The CDR3 runs to 14 residues. V was pared by 6 bases and J by 0 bases, with 11 bases between. Looked up from germline, CDR1 is MNHEY and CDR2 is SVGAGI. The CDR3 bases are TGTGCCAGCAGGGCCACACCCATGAACACTGAAGCTTTCTTT. Translation: CASRATPMNTEAFF.

V is TRBV2 and J is TRBJ2-1, with 14 bases lining up with TRBD2. This CDR3 has 17 residues. Trimming took 4 bases from V and 4 from J; bases not matched to a gene: 6. The germline V gene has CDR1 SNHLY and CDR2 FYNNEI. CDR3 nucleotides: TGTGCCAGCAGTGCTACCGGGACTAGCGGGGGATACAATGAGCAGTTCTTC. Translating it yields CASSATGTSGGYNEQFF. Drawing the rest from reference TRBV2 and TRBJ2-1, the complete variable domain is EPEVTQTPSHQVTQMGQEVILRCVPISNHLYFYWYRQILGQKVEFLVSFYNNEISEKSEIFDDQFSVERPDGSNFTLKIRSTKLEDSAMYFCASSATGTSGGYNEQFFGPGTRLTVL.

CDR3 nucleotide sequence: TGTGCCAGCAGCTTTAGGGGTCGGGGGACCACCGGGGAGCTGTTTTTT. It translates to CASSFRGRGTTGELFF. This chain links TRBV7-2 with TRBJ2-2, with D possibly TRBD2 on 6 matching bases. The CDR3 has 16 amino acids. Germline CDR1 reads SGHTA; CDR2 reads FQGNSA. V shed 3 bases and J shed 4 bases, with 15 bases lying between them.

This clone was counted a single time. This rearrangement joins TRBV28 to TRBJ1-1; 7 bases agree with TRBD1. The length of the CDR3 is 15 residues. CDR1 is MDHEN, CDR2 SYDVKM, per germline. V was clipped by 7 bases and J by 5 bases; unmatched bases: 13. CDR3 sequence reads: CASTQAQTGTTEAFF. The CDR3 bases are TGTGCCAGCACCCAAGCTCAGACAGGGACGACTGAAGCTTTCTTT.

The V and J genes are TRBV4-1 and TRBJ2-5; TRBD2 matches at 10 bases. Per the germline V gene, CDR1 is MGHRA and CDR2 is YSYEKL. V trimming: 1 base; J trimming: 3 bases; junction bases outside the gene matches: 5. The CDR3 covers 16 residues. For the CDR3, the DNA is TGCGCCAGCAGCCAAGGATGGGGGACTAGCGAAGAGACCCAGTACTTC. Translated: CASSQGWGTSEETQYF.

This clone has a single count. This rearrangement joins TRBV2 to TRBJ1-2; D is undetermined. Germline CDR1 and CDR2: SNHLY and FYNNEI. The V and J ends lost 3 bases and 2 bases respectively, with 19 bases between them. The CDR3 loop spans 17 amino acids. CDR3: CASSDRGVGSRNYGYTF. CDR3 DNA: TGTGCCAGCAGTGACCGTGGGGTGGGGAGTCGAAACTATGGCTACACCTTC.

Only a few counts were recorded for this clone. The chain carries TRBV29-1 and TRBJ1-3; 9 positions agree with TRBD1. The ends lost 6 bases at V and 2 bases at J; junction bases unmatched: 5. CDR3 length: 14 amino acids. Germline lookup yields CDR1 SQVTM and CDR2 ANQGSEA. CDR3 sequence reads: CSVANRGPGNTIYF. The DNA of the CDR3 is TGCAGCGTAGCCAACAGGGGGCCTGGAAACACCATATATTTT.

V and J are TRBV30 and TRBJ1-4; 8 positions agree with TRBD1. CDR3 length equals 13 residues. V was clipped by 3 bases and J by 10 bases; unmatched bases: 7. Germline assignment: CDR1 GTSNPN and CDR2 SVGIG (reference sequence). CDR3 coding DNA: TGTGCCTGGAGGGATTCCGGGACAGGAAAACTGTTTTTT. It translates to CAWRDSGTGKLFF.

This clone was recorded once. The CDR3 nucleotides read TGTGCCAGTCGGCGGCAGCTCTACAATGAGCAGTTCTTC. It yields the protein CASRRQLYNEQFF. The genes are TRBV19 and TRBJ2-1; D call uncertain. CDR1 LNHDA and CDR2 SQIVND come from the germline V gene (reference sequence). Trimming stripped 8 bases from V and 3 bases from J, with 11 bases between. The CDR3 sequence is 13 residues long.

The rearrangement links TRBV6-5 to TRBJ2-5, with TRBD1 matching 8 bases. This CDR3 comprises 14 residues. Germline CDR1 MNHEY, CDR2 SVGAGI. Unmatched junction bases numbered 11, after V lost 9 bases and J lost 5 bases. CDR3 coding DNA: TGTGCCAGTACCGATACAGGGGGGATGGAGACCCAGTACTTC. Residues: CASTDTGGMETQYF.

The CDR3 sequence is CATSRGFLSRGTDTQYF. DNA of the CDR3: TGTGCCACCAGCAGGGGCTTTCTGAGCCGGGGGACAGATACGCAGTATTTT. The rearrangement uses TRBV15 and TRBJ2-3, with D perhaps matching TRBD2 (6 bases). Trimming left V 3 bases short and J 3 bases short, with 19 bases between. Germline V gene sequence: CDR1 LNHNV, CDR2 YYDKDF (reference sequence). The length of the CDR3 is 17 residues.

The chain links TRBV3-1 (or the pseudogene TRBV3-2) to TRBJ1-1; TRBD1 might be the D (5 bases). The germline V gene encodes CDR1 LGHDT and CDR2 YNNKEL (reference sequence). V was clipped by 1 base and J by 0 bases, with 12 bases between them. The CDR3 sequence is 16 residues long. The DNA of the CDR3 is TGTGCCAGCAGCCAAGTGGAAGTGGACATGAACACTGAAGCTTTCTTT. This gives the protein CASSQVEVDMNTEAFF.

This clone was seen once. V usage is TRBV10-3 and J usage is TRBJ2-2, with a tentative D call TRBD1 (6 bases). The CDR3 loop spans 14 amino acids. Between the trimmed V and J ends, which lost 6 bases and 2 bases, there was a span of 10 bases. Germline lookup yields CDR1 ENHRY and CDR2 SYGVKD. CDR3 region: CAIRPQGNTGELFF. The CDR3 DNA follows: TGTGCCATCAGGCCACAGGGAAACACCGGGGAGCTGTTTTTT.

The chain has TRBV5-1 and TRBJ1-2; D is possibly TRBD1 (6 bases). The V gene lost 2 bases and the J gene lost 8 bases, with 13 bases spanning the gap. The length of the CDR3 is 13 residues. Germline assignment: CDR1 SGHRS and CDR2 YFSETQ. DNA for the CDR3: TGCGCCAGCAGCTTATCAGGGGTTGAGGGCTACACCTTC. This sequence encodes CASSLSGVEGYTF. Supplemented by reference TRBV5-1 and TRBJ1-2, the full variable domain reads KAGVTQTPRYLIKTRGQQVTLSCSPISGHRSVSWYQQTPGQGLQFLFEYFSETQRNKGNFPGRFSGRQFSNSRSEMNVSTLELGDSALYLCASSLSGVEGYTFGSGTRLTVV.